The entry below describes one T cell receptor (beta chain). This clone may be a read error of a much larger clone one base away. The CDR3 regions of TCR beta were amplified from RNA transcripts. HTBI primers were used for first-round RT-PCR of the TCR CDR3. TCRdb re-called the multiplex PCR reads with MiXCR, one entry per CDR3 protein. The sample has some 500,000 distinct CDR3 sequences, roughly 25% seen once. These data belong to a study of T cells in Graves' hyperthyroidism and ophthalmopathy. Ophthalmopathy in the patients scored at least 3 on Clinical Activity Score and at least 4 on NOSPECS grade, lasting under 3 months. Germline assignment: CDR1 DFQATT and CDR2 SNEGSKA (reference sequence). The CDR3 covers 14 residues.

The chain couples TRBV20-1 to TRBJ2-5; D perhaps matches TRBD1 (6 bases). The sample consisted of blood. This sequence originates from a woman in her twenties or thirties with Graves' ophthalmopathy. CDR3 in amino acids: CGARDLTGQETQYF. CDR3 nucleotides: TGCGGTGCTAGAGATTTGACAGGCCAAGAGACCCAGTACTTC.